The rows below give T cell receptor beta chains drawn from one sample of a study of blood T cell repertoires in COVID-19. Libraries were prepared by immunoSEQ multiplex PCR; TCRdb keeps only in-frame clonotypes and omits some of them. The sample holds around 280,000 clones; roughly 87% are singletons and the top ten take about 6.1%. The specimen was PBMCs or T cells enriched from blood (not recorded which). These receptors all stem from a woman aged 40 to 49 who had recovered from COVID-19. CDR3s include the opening cysteine and the closing phenylalanine or tryptophan. The D gene is left open where the match is weak. Rows give clone size only sometimes, using once, few, many, or a class for an expanded clone.

>TRBJ2-1|TRBD1|TRBV29-1|.
CSVQGLPGQVHNEQFF
TGCAGCGTTCAAGGTCTCCCGGGACAGGTACACAATGAGCAGTTCTTC
>TRBJ1-1|.|TRBV20-1|.
CSAIITGEAFF
TGCAGTGCTATCATTACAGGGGAAGCTTTCTTT
>TRBJ2-1|.|TRBV21-1|.
CASRPPGLAGEASYNEQFF
TGTGCCAGCAGACCACCGGGACTAGCGGGAGAAGCGTCCTACAATGAGCAGTTCTTC
>TRBJ1-6|.|TRBV6-6|once
CAHRKGNNSPLHF
TGTGCCCACAGGAAGGGAAATAATTCACCCCTCCACTTT
>TRBJ2-1|TRBD1|TRBV12-3/TRBV12-4|.
CASNNRGGEQFF
TGTGCCAGCAACAACAGGGGTGGTGAGCAGTTCTTC
>TRBJ2-3|TRBD2|TRBV7-2|.
CASTFSGRAGGDTQYF
TGTGCCAGCACCTTTAGCGGGAGGGCCGGGGGAGATACGCAGTATTTT
>TRBJ2-7|TRBD1|TRBV4-3|.
CASSQAPWGQGPYEQYF
TGCGCCAGCAGCCAGGCACCGTGGGGACAGGGTCCCTACGAGCAGTACTTC
>TRBJ2-3|.|TRBV23-1|.
CASPRTPTSTDTQYF
TGCGCCAGCCCGCGTACGCCGACTAGCACAGATACGCAGTATTTT
>TRBJ1-1|.|TRBV10-3|.
CAIAGGTNTEAFF
TGTGCCATCGCGGGGGGCACGAACACTGAAGCTTTCTTT
>TRBJ2-2|.|TRBV18|once
CASSSFQGITGELFF
TGTGCCAGCTCATCGTTTCAGGGTATCACCGGGGAGCTGTTTTTT
>TRBJ1-5|.|TRBV4-3|many
CASSQGQNQPQHF
TGCGCCAGCAGCCAAGGGCAGAATCAGCCCCAGCATTTT
>TRBJ2-2|TRBD2|TRBV11-2|few
CASSSGLAGLELFF
TGTGCCAGCAGCTCGGGACTAGCGGGATTGGAGCTGTTTTTT
>TRBJ2-2|.|TRBV7-2|.
CASSVGTPNTGELFF
TGTGCCAGCAGTGTGGGGACTCCCAACACCGGGGAGCTGTTTTTT
>TRBJ2-1|TRBD2|TRBV7-3|.
CASSLLAGGNEQFF
TGTGCCAGCAGCTTATTGGCGGGAGGAAATGAGCAGTTCTTC
>TRBJ2-1|.|TRBV9|.
CASSSLPRGNEQFF
TGTGCCAGCAGCAGCCTTCCTCGGGGAAATGAGCAGTTCTTC
>TRBJ2-7|.|TRBV6-5|.
CASSGRYEQYF
TGTGCCAGTTCTGGGAGATACGAGCAGTACTTC
>TRBJ2-5|TRBD1|TRBV5-1|.
CASSSGQGGETQYF
TGCGCCAGCAGCTCAGGACAGGGGGGAGAGACCCAGTACTTC
>TRBJ2-7|.|TRBV28|.
CASSPLRLRTEQYF
TGTGCCAGCAGTCCCCTCAGGCTGCGCACGGAGCAGTACTTC
>TRBJ2-7|.|TRBV6-1|once
CASSEWGRGGQRGLWQYF
TGTGCCAGCAGTGAATGGGGTCGGGGGGGACAGCGGGGTCTATGGCAGTACTTC
>TRBJ2-7|.|TRBV28|.
CASSSTGYVSYEQYF
TGTGCCAGCAGCTCTACAGGCTATGTCTCCTACGAGCAGTACTTC
>TRBJ2-7|TRBD2|TRBV27|.
CASSASGSLGYEQYF
TGTGCCAGCAGTGCTAGCGGGAGTTTGGGGTACGAGCAGTACTTC
>TRBJ1-1|TRBD1|TRBV30|.
CAWSVGTGGFTEAFF
TGTGCCTGGAGTGTAGGGACAGGGGGTTTCACTGAAGCTTTCTTT
>TRBJ2-1|TRBD2|TRBV2|.
CASGTSGRVNEQFF
TGTGCCAGCGGTACTAGCGGGAGGGTAAATGAGCAGTTCTTC
>TRBJ1-2|.|TRBV5-8|.
CASSLATEFYGYTF
TGTGCCAGCAGCTTGGCTACAGAGTTCTATGGCTACACCTTC
>TRBJ2-5|.|TRBV28|few
CASSPLKETQYF
TGTGCCAGCAGTCCACTCAAAGAGACCCAGTACTTC
>TRBJ2-1|TRBD2|TRBV2|once
CASSRDYRREQFF
TGTGCCAGCAGTAGGGACTACCGGAGGGAGCAGTTCTTC
>TRBJ2-3|.|TRBV7-9|.
CASSLDGRYTDTQYF
TGTGCCAGCAGCTTAGATGGCAGATACACAGATACGCAGTATTTT
>TRBJ1-1|TRBD1|TRBV27|.
CASSLQGARVVTEAFF
TGTGCCAGCAGTCTACAGGGGGCGCGGGTCGTCACTGAAGCTTTCTTT